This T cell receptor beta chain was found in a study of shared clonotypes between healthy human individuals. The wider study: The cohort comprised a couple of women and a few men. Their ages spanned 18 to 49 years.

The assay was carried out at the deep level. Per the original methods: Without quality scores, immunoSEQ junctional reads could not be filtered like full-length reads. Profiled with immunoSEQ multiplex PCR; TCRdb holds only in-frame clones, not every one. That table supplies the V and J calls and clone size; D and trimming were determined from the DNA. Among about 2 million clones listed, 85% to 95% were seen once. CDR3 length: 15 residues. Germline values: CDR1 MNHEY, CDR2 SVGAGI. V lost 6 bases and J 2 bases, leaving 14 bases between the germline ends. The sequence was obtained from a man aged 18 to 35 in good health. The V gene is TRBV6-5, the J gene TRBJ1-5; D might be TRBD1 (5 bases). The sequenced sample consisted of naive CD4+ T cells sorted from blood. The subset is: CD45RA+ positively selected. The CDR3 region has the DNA TGTGCCAGCAGCGGGGACGGGGTTGGCAATCAGCCCCAGCATTTT. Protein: CASSGDGVGNQPQHF.